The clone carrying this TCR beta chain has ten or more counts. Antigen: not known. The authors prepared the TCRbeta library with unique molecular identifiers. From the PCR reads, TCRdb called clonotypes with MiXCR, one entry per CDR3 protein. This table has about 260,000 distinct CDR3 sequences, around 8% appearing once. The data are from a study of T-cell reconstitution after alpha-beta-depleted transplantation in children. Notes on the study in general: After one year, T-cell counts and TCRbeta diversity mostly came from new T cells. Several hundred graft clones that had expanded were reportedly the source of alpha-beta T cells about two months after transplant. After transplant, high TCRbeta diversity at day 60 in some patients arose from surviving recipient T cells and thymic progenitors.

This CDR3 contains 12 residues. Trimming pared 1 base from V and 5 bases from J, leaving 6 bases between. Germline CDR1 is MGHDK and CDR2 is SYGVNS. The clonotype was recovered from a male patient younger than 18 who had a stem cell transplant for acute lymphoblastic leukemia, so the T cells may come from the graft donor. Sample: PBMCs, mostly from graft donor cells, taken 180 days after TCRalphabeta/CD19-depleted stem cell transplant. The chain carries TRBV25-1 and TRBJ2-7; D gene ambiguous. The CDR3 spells CASSEWWDEQYF. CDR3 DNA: TGTGCCAGCAGTGAATGGTGGGACGAGCAGTACTTC.